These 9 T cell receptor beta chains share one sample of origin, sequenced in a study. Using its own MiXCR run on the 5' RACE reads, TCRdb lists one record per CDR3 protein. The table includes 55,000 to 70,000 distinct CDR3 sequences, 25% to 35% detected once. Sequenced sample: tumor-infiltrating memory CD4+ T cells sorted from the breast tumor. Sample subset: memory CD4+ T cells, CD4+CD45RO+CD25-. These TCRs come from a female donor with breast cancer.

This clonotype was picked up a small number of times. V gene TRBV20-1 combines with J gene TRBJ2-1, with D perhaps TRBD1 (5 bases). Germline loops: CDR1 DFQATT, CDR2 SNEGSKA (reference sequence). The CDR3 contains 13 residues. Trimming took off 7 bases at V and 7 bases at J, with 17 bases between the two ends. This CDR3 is CSVRGPSGNEQFF. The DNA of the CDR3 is TGCAGTGTTAGGGGTCCTAGTGGAAATGAGCAGTTCTTC.

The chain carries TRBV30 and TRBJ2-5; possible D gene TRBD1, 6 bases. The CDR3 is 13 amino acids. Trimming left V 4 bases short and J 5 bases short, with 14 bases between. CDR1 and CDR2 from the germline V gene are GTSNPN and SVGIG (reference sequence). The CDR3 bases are TGTGCCTGGACCGGGACAATGGGGGAGACCCAGTACTTC. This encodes CAWTGTMGETQYF.

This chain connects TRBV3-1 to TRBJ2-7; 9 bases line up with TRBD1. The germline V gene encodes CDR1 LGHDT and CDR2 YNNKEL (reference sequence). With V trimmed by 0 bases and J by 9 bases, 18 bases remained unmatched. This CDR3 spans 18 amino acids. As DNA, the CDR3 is TGTGCCAGCAGCCAAGATTTCGGGGACAGGGCCCTCGGTGGTGTGCAGTACTTC. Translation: CASSQDFGDRALGGVQYF.

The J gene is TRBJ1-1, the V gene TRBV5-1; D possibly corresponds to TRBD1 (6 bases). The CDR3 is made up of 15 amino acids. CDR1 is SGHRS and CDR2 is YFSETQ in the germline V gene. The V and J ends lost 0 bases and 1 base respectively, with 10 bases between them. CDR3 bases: TGCGCCAGCAGCTTGGTGGGGGCGACGAACACTGAAGCTTTCTTT. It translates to CASSLVGATNTEAFF.

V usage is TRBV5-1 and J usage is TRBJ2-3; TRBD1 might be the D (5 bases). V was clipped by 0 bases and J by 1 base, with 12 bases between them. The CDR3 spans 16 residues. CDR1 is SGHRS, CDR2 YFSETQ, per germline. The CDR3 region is CASSLEGGAGTDTQYF. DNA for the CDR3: TGCGCCAGCAGCTTGGAGGGTGGGGCCGGCACAGATACGCAGTATTTT.

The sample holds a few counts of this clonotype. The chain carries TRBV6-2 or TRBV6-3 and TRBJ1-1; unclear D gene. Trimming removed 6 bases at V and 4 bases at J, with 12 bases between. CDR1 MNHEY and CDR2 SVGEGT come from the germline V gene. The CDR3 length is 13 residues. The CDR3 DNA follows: TGTGCCAGCAGCCTACAGACTTTCACTGAAGCTTTCTTT. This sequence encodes CASSLQTFTEAFF.

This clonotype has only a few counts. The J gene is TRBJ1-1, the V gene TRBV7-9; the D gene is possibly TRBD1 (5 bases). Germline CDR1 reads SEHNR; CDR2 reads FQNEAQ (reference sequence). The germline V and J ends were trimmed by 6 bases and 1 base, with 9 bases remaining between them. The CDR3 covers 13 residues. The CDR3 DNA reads TGTGCCAGCAGTCCGGGGGGGAACACTGAAGCTTTCTTT. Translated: CASSPGGNTEAFF. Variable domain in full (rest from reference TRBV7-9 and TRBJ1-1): DTGVSQNPRHKITKRGQNVTFRCDPISEHNRLYWYRQTLGQGPEFLTYFQNEAQLEKSRLLSDRFSAERPKGSFSTLEIQRTEQGDSAMYLCASSPGGNTEAFFGQGTRLTVV.

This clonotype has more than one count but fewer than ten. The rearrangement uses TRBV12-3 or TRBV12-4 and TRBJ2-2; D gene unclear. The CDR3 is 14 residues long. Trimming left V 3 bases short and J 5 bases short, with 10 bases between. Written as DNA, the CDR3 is TGTGCCAGCAGTTTGAAGGTTTGGACCGGGGAGCTGTTTTTT. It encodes CASSLKVWTGELFF.

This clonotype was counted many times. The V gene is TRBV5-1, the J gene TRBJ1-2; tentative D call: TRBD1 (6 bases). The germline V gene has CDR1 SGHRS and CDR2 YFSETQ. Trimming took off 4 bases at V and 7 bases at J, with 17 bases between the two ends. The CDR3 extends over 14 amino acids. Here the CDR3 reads CASSAQGEGAGYTF. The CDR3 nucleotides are TGCGCCAGCAGCGCACAGGGAGAAGGGGCTGGCTACACCTTC. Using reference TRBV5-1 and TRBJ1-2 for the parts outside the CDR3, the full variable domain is KAGVTQTPRYLIKTRGQQVTLSCSPISGHRSVSWYQQTPGQGLQFLFEYFSETQRNKGNFPGRFSGRQFSNSRSEMNVSTLELGDSALYLCASSAQGEGAGYTFGSGTRLTVV.